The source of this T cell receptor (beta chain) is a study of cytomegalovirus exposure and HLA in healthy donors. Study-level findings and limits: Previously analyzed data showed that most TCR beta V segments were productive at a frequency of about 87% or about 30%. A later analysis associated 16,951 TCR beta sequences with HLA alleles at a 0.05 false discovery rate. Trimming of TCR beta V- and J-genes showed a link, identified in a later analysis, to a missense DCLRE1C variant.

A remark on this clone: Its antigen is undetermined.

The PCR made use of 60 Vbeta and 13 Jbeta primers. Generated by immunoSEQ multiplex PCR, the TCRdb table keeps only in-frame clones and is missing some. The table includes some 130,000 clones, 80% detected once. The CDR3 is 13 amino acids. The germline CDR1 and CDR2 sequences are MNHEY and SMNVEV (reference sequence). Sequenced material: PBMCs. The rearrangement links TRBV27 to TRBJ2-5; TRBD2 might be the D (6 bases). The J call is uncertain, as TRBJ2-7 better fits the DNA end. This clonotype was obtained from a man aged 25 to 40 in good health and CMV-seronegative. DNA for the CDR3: TGTGCCAGCAGTTTCGGGGGAGCGGTCGAGCAGTACTTC. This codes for CASSFGGAVEQYF.